Listed below are T cell receptor beta chains from one sample, sequenced in a study of cytomegalovirus exposure and HLA in healthy donors. Data came from immunoSEQ multiplex PCR; TCRdb stores just in-frame clones and leaves some out. The table has 120,000 or so clones, over 60% seen once. Sequenced: PBMCs. The receptors were gathered from a young man in good health and CMV-seronegative. CDR3s include the opening cysteine and the closing phenylalanine or tryptophan. D genes are given only for firm matches. Clone size appears in some rows only: once, few, many, or a class for an expanded clone.

len | j_gene | v_gene | abundance | d_gene | CDR3nt | CDR3aa
13 | TRBJ1-1 | TRBV18 | NA | NA | TGTGCCAGCTCACTCATACAGGGAACTGAAGCTTTCTTT | CASSLIQGTEAFF
13 | TRBJ2-5 | TRBV25-1 | NA | NA | TGTGCCAGCAGTGCCCGGGGGAGTGAGACCCAGTACTTC | CASSARGSETQYF
17 | TRBJ1-2 | TRBV6-4 | NA | TRBD1 | TGTGCCAGCAGCCAAGGCCTGGGGACAGGGACATTAAGAGGCTACACCTTC | CASSQGLGTGTLRGYTF
14 | TRBJ1-2 | TRBV6-1 | NA | NA | TGTGCCAGCAGTGAAGCTGTGGGGGCAAGTGGCTACACCTTC | CASSEAVGASGYTF
15 | TRBJ1-5 | TRBV7-9 | NA | NA | TGTGCCAGCAGCGTAGACCGGGACATGGATCAGCCCCAGCATTTT | CASSVDRDMDQPQHF
14 | TRBJ2-2 | TRBV10-3 | NA | TRBD1 | TGTGCCATCAGTGAAGGGGGCATCACCGGGGAGCTGTTTTTT | CAISEGGITGELFF
14 | TRBJ1-6 | TRBV6-5 | NA | TRBD1 | TGTGCCAGCAGTTTCCCGGGACAGGGCTCACCCCTCCACTTT | CASSFPGQGSPLHF
16 | TRBJ2-3 | TRBV13 | NA | NA | TGTGCCAGCAGCTCCGTCTGGGGGGAGAGCACAGATACGCAGTATTTT | CASSSVWGESTDTQYF
16 | TRBJ2-3 | TRBV15 | NA | TRBD1 | TGTGCCACCAGCAGAGATCCCGGGACAGGCACAGATACGCAGTATTTT | CATSRDPGTGTDTQYF
14 | TRBJ2-7 | TRBV5-1 | NA | TRBD1 | TGCGCCAGCAGCAGGGGACAGGGGGTGGGCGAGCAGTACTTC | CASSRGQGVGEQYF
15 | TRBJ2-1 | TRBV15 | NA | TRBD1 | TGTGCCACCAGCAGAGCCGGGACAGTCTACAATGAGCAGTTCTTC | CATSRAGTVYNEQFF
14 | TRBJ1-1 | TRBV5-4 | NA | TRBD1 | TGTGCCAGCAGCTCCGGAGGGGGCCAGGCTGAAGCTTTCTTT | CASSSGGGQAEAFF
15 | TRBJ1-5 | TRBV28 | NA | NA | TGTGCCAGCATCTACTCTGGGGGCGGTAATCAGCCCCAGCATTTT | CASIYSGGGNQPQHF
14 | TRBJ1-2 | TRBV10-2 | NA | TRBD1 | TGCGCCAGCAGATTGGGACAGGGGGGCTATGGCTACACCTTC | CASRLGQGGYGYTF
17 | TRBJ2-1 | TRBV9 | NA | TRBD2 | TGTGCCAGCAGCCCCCGGACTAGCGGGGTAAGCTACAATGAGCAGTTCTTC | CASSPRTSGVSYNEQFF
16 | TRBJ2-2 | TRBV7-3 | NA | TRBD2 | TGTGCCAGCAGCTCCACGAGCGGGGGAAACACCGGGGAGCTGTTTTTT | CASSSTSGGNTGELFF
14 | TRBJ2-7 | TRBV5-4 | NA | NA | TGTGCCAGCAGCTTTAACAGGGATGCCTACGAGCAGTACTTC | CASSFNRDAYEQYF
12 | TRBJ2-3 | TRBV14 | few | NA | TGTGCCAGCAGCCAGTACACAGATACGCAGTATTTT | CASSQYTDTQYF
15 | TRBJ2-2 | TRBV11-3 | few | NA | TGTGCCAGCTCCCGGCCAGGGGCCACCACCGGGGAGCTGTTTTTT | CASSRPGATTGELFF
15 | TRBJ1-3 | TRBV4-2 | NA | TRBD1 | TGTGCCAGCAGCCATTCTACAGGGGGCCGAAACACCATATATTTT | CASSHSTGGRNTIYF
17 | TRBJ2-2 | TRBV7-8 | NA | TRBD1 | TGTGCCAGCAGCTCCCGAGTGATCCGGGACAGTGGCGGGGAGCTGTTTTTT | CASSSRVIRDSGGELFF
13 | TRBJ2-3 | TRBV6-4 | once | NA | TGTGCCAGCAGTCCGACAGGCACAGATACGCAGTATTTT | CASSPTGTDTQYF
15 | TRBJ1-5 | TRBV5-4 | NA | NA | TGTGCCAGCAGCTTGGGGGGCAGAACCAATCAGCCCCAGCATTTT | CASSLGGRTNQPQHF
18 | TRBJ1-3 | TRBV9 | NA | NA | TGTGCCAGCAGCGTAGCTTCGGGGGGGGCTAGTACTGGAAACACCATATATTTT | CASSVASGGASTGNTIYF
14 | TRBJ1-5 | TRBV6-5 | once | TRBD1 | TGTGCCAGCAGCAGGGGACAGGGTGGTCAGCCCCAGCATTTT | CASSRGQGGQPQHF
14 | TRBJ1-1 | TRBV7-9 | NA | NA | TGTGCCAGCAGAGCAGGGATTACCTACACTGAAGCTTTCTTT | CASRAGITYTEAFF
19 | TRBJ2-1 | TRBV28 | NA | TRBD2 | TGTGCCAGCAGTTTATTTGGACTAGCGGGAGTTCCCTCCTACAATGAGCAGTTCTTC | CASSLFGLAGVPSYNEQFF
14 | TRBJ2-4 | TRBV28 | NA | TRBD1 | TGTGCCAGCAGTTTTTTGACAGGGAAAAACATTCAGTACTTC | CASSFLTGKNIQYF
14 | TRBJ1-1 | TRBV7-9 | once | NA | TGTGCCAGCAGCTTAATCATGCGGAACACTGAAGCTTTCTTT | CASSLIMRNTEAFF
15 | TRBJ2-7 | TRBV5-1 | NA | TRBD1 | TGCGCCAGCAATCTTTCGGGACAGGGGACCGGGGAGCAGTACTTC | CASNLSGQGTGEQYF
14 | TRBJ1-2 | TRBV2 | NA | TRBD1 | TGTGCCAGCAGTCGGGACAGGGTTAACTATGGCTACACCTTC | CASSRDRVNYGYTF
13 | TRBJ2-1 | TRBV30 | NA | TRBD2 | TGTGCCTGGACTAGCGGATACTACAATGAGCAGTTCTTC | CAWTSGYYNEQFF
11 | TRBJ1-1 | TRBV9 | NA | NA | TGTGCCAGCAGCGCACAGGTTGAAGCTTTCTTT | CASSAQVEAFF
15 | TRBJ2-3 | TRBV6-1 | NA | NA | TGTGCCAGCAGTGGACTTTCCGTCCTCACAGATACGCAGTATTTT | CASSGLSVLTDTQYF
17 | TRBJ2-1 | TRBV4-1 | once | TRBD2 | TGCGCCAGCAGCCCCTACGCCGGGACTAGCGGGACCAATGAGCAGTTCTTC | CASSPYAGTSGTNEQFF
14 | TRBJ1-1 | TRBV19 | NA | TRBD1 | TGTGCCACCCGGACAGGGAACATGAACACTGAAGCTTTCTTT | CATRTGNMNTEAFF
15 | TRBJ2-7 | TRBV9 | NA | TRBD2 | TGTGCCAGCAGCATTGGACTAGCGGGGACCTACGAGCAGTACTTC | CASSIGLAGTYEQYF
13 | TRBJ1-5 | TRBV10-1 | NA | NA | TGCGCCAGCAGTGACCGGGCGGGCCAGCCCCAGCATTTT | CASSDRAGQPQHF
16 | TRBJ2-5 | TRBV19 | few | TRBD2 | TGTGCCAGTAGCCAGTCTAGCGGGGCCCACCAAGAGACCCAGTACTTC | CASSQSSGAHQETQYF
14 | TRBJ2-7 | TRBV2 | NA | TRBD1 | TGTGCCAGCAGTCCCGGGACAGGGGAGGTGAGAGCGACCTTC | CASSPGTGEVRATF
15 | TRBJ2-5 | TRBV7-2 | NA | TRBD1 | TGTGCCAGCAGCACCTCGCAAGGGGGCGCTGAGACCCAGTACTTC | CASSTSQGGAETQYF
14 | TRBJ1-1 | TRBV30 | few | NA | TGTGCCTGGAGTGTACCCCCAGGGAGGACTGAAGCTTTCTTT | CAWSVPPGRTEAFF
14 | TRBJ2-7 | TRBV6-6 | NA | NA | TGTGCCAGCAGTGGGACTCCAAACTCCTACGAGCAGTACTTC | CASSGTPNSYEQYF
14 | TRBJ1-6 | TRBV6-1 | NA | TRBD1 | TGTGCCAGCAGTGCACAGGGGGTACATTCACCCCTCCACTTT | CASSAQGVHSPLHF
15 | TRBJ1-4 | TRBV7-5 | NA | NA | TGTGCCAGAGGATTGTCCAGGGCACGCGATGAAAAACTGTTTTTT | CARGLSRARDEKLFF